What follows are 11 T cell receptor beta chains derived from one specimen sequenced in a study of CD8+ T cells in alopecia areata. RNA was isolated and reverse transcribed to cDNA, the sequencing template. TCRdb's table, derived via immunoSEQ multiplex PCR, lists solely in-frame clones and lacks some. This table has fewer than 250,000 clones, more than 45% appearing once. Material: CD4+ T cells sorted from blood, obtained at week 0. These TCRs come from a human donor with alopecia areata.

V usage is TRBV29-1 and J usage is TRBJ2-3; D call uncertain. Trimming removed 6 bases at V and 7 bases at J, with 14 bases between. CDR1 SQVTM and CDR2 ANQGSEA come from the germline V gene. The CDR3 length is 12 residues. The DNA for the CDR3 is TGCAGCGTCCGACGTGGGAAGAATACGCAGTATTTT. It is translated as CSVRRGKNTQYF.

The chain is built from TRBV29-1 and TRBJ1-2, with D possibly being TRBD1 (5 bases). This CDR3 spans 13 amino acids. Germline CDR1 reads SQVTM; CDR2 reads ANQGSEA. V was shortened by 3 bases and J by 7 bases, with 15 bases between the two germline ends. Written as DNA, the CDR3 is TGCAGCGTTGAGTCGGGCGGTGGGGGTGGCTACACCTTC. It encodes CSVESGGGGGYTF.

The chain uses TRBV11-2 and TRBJ2-4; 7 nucleotides align to TRBD1. Germline CDR1 is SGHAT and CDR2 is FQNNGV. V was pared by 5 bases and J by 6 bases, with 10 bases of the junction left unmatched. There are 15 residues in the CDR3. The CDR3 DNA sequence: TGTGCCAGCAGCGCAGACAGGGCTTTCAGAAACATTCAGTACTTC. It encodes CASSADRAFRNIQYF.

This clone came up a few times. This chain uses TRBV30 with TRBJ1-2; 8 nucleotides line up with TRBD1. This CDR3 has 14 amino acids. The germline gives CDR1 GTSNPN, CDR2 SVGIG (reference sequence). V shed 2 bases, J shed 8 bases, and the junction held 10 bases outside the gene matches. As DNA, the CDR3 is TGTGCCTGGAGTCAAGTGGACAGGGTAGACGGCTACACCTTC. It is translated as CAWSQVDRVDGYTF. Variable domain in full (rest from reference TRBV30 and TRBJ1-2): SQTIHQWPATLVQPVGSPLSLECTVEGTSNPNLYWYRQAAGRGLQLLFYSVGIGQISSEVPQNLSASRPQDRQFILSSKKLLLSDSGFYLCAWSQVDRVDGYTFGSGTRLTVV.

The chain couples TRBV5-1 to TRBJ2-5, with unresolved D. In germline, CDR1 is SGHRS, CDR2 YFSETQ. V lost 0 bases and J lost 1, with 4 bases in between. This CDR3 region has 13 residues. The CDR3 region is CASSLDTQETQYF. The CDR3 region has the DNA TGCGCCAGCAGCTTGGACACCCAAGAGACCCAGTACTTC.

The chain carries TRBV4-2 and TRBJ2-7; 9 bases fit TRBD1. V shed 0 bases and J 5 bases; nucleotides not matched to a gene: 11. CDR1 is LGHNA, CDR2 YNFKEQ, per germline. This CDR3 spans 17 amino acids. CDR3 sequence: CASSQDYMGQGSHEQYF. Written as DNA, the CDR3 is TGTGCCAGCAGCCAAGACTATATGGGACAGGGATCACACGAGCAGTACTTC.

The rearrangement links TRBV6-5 to TRBJ1-1; possible D gene TRBD1, 5 bases. The CDR3 sequence is 15 residues long. Germline V lookup: CDR1 MNHEY, CDR2 SVGAGI. The V and J ends lost 2 bases and 1 base respectively, with 11 bases between them. This chain's CDR3 is CASSYRQLWNTEAFF. The CDR3 DNA follows: TGTGCCAGCAGTTACCGACAGCTATGGAACACTGAAGCTTTCTTT.

This clone has just a few counts. The chain links TRBV10-3 to TRBJ2-1, with 8 positions matching TRBD2. The CDR3 covers 14 residues. The V and J ends lost 6 bases and 7 bases, in that order; junction bases with no gene match: 8. CDR1 is ENHRY and CDR2 is SYGVKD in the germline V gene. The CDR3 loop reads CAISPGLGENEQFF. The CDR3, as DNA: TGTGCCATCAGCCCGGGACTAGGGGAGAATGAGCAGTTCTTC.

The V gene is TRBV9, the J gene TRBJ2-7; 8 bases align to TRBD2. V lost 4 bases and J lost 0; bases outside the gene matches: 9. CDR1 SGDLS and CDR2 YYNGEE come from the germline V gene. There are 16 residues in the CDR3. The CDR3 DNA sequence: TGTGCCAGCAGCCCCCGGGGTAGCGGGGTCTCCTACGAGCAGTACTTC. Translating gives CASSPRGSGVSYEQYF.

This chain joins TRBV7-2 and TRBJ1-2; D perhaps matches TRBD1 (6 bases). V was clipped by 1 base and J by 8 bases, with 17 bases between them. Germline V gene sequence: CDR1 SGHTA, CDR2 FQGNSA. This CDR3 is 15 amino acids long. The CDR3 region has the DNA TGTGCCAGCAGCTTAGTCCGGGGGCAGCAGGGAGGCTACACCTTC. Translated: CASSLVRGQQGGYTF.

This clone has just a few counts. The J gene is TRBJ2-7, the V gene TRBV18; D is undetermined. Germline CDR1 is KGHSH and CDR2 is LQKENI. V gave up 6 bases and J gave up 0 bases, with 9 bases separating them. The CDR3 contains 13 residues. CDR3 nucleotide sequence: TGTGCCAGCTCGTCTGAGAGCTCCTACGAGCAGTACTTC. It encodes CASSSESSYEQYF. The whole variable domain, filled in from reference TRBV18 and TRBJ2-7, reads NAGVMQNPRHLVRRRGQEARLRCSPMKGHSHVYWYRQLPEEGLKFMVYLQKENIIDESGMPKERFSAEFPKEGPSILRIQQVVRGDSAAYFCASSSESSYEQYFGPGTRLTVT.